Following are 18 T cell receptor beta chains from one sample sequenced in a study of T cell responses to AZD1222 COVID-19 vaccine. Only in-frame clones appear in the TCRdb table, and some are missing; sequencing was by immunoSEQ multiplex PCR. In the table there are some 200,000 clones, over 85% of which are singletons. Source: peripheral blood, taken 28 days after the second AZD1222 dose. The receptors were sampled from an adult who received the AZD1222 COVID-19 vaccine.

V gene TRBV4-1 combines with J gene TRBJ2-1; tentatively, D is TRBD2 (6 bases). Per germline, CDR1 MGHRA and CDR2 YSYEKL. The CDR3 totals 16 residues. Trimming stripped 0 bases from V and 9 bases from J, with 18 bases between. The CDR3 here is CASSQEGLAGRSEQFF. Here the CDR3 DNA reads TGCGCCAGCAGCCAAGAGGGACTTGCCGGTCGCAGTGAGCAGTTCTTC.

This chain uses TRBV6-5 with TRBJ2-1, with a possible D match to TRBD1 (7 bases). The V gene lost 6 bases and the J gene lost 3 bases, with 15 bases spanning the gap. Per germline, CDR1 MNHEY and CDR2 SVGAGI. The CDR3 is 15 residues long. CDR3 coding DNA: TGTGCCAGCAGACCCGACCAGGGGGGCTACAATGAGCAGTTCTTC. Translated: CASRPDQGGYNEQFF.

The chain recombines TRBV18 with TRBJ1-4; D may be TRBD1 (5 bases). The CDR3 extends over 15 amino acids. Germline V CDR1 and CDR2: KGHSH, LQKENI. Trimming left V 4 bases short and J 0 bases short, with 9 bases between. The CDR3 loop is CASSRQIATNEKLFF. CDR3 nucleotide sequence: TGTGCCAGCTCACGACAGATTGCAACTAATGAAAAACTGTTTTTT.

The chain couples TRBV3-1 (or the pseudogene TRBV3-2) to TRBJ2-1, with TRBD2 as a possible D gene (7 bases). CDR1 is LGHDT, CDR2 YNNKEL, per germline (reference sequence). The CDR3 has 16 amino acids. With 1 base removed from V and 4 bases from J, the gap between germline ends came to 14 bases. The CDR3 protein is CASSQGGGASYNEQFF. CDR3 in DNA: TGTGCCAGCAGCCAAGGTGGGGGGGCTTCGTACAATGAGCAGTTCTTC.

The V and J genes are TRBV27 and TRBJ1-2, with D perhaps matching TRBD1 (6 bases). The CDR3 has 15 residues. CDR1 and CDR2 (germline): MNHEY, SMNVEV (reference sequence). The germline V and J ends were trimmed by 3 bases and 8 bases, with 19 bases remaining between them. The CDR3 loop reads CASSFSSGGAQGYTF. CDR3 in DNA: TGTGCCAGCAGTTTTAGTTCTGGGGGGGCGCAAGGCTACACCTTC.

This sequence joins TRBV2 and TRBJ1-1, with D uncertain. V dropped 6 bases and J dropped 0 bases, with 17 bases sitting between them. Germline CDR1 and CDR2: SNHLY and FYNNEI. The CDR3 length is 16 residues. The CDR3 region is CASRAQFPGVNTEAFF. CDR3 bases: TGTGCCAGCAGGGCACAGTTCCCAGGTGTGAACACTGAAGCTTTCTTT.

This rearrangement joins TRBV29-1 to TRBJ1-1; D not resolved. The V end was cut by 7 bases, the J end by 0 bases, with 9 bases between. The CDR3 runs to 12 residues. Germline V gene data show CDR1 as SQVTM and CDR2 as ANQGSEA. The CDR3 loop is CSGSGLNTEAFF. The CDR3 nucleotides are TGCAGCGGGTCCGGGTTGAACACTGAAGCTTTCTTT.

The CDR3 loop reads CASRPGQAVGYGYTF. The CDR3 nucleotides are TGTGCCAGCAGACCCGGACAGGCGGTAGGCTATGGCTACACCTTC. J is TRBJ1-2 and V is TRBV6-5; TRBD1 matches at 7 bases. The ends lost 6 bases at V and 4 bases at J; junction bases unmatched: 11. CDR1 is MNHEY, CDR2 SVGAGI, per germline. The length of the CDR3 is 15 residues.

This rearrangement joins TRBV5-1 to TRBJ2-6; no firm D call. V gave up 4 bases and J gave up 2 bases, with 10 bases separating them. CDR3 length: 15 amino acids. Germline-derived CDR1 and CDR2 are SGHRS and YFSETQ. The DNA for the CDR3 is TGCGCCAGCAGCACCATTGGGGCTGGGGCCAACGTCCTGACTTTC. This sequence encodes CASSTIGAGANVLTF.

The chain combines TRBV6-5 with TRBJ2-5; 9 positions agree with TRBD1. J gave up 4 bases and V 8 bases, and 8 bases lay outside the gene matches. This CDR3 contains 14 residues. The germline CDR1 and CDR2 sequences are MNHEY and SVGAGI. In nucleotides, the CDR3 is TGTGCCAGCGGCCGACAGGGGGGCAGAGAGACCCAGTACTTC. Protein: CASGRQGGRETQYF.

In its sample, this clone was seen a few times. The DNA of the CDR3 is TGTGCCAGCAGCGTAGCAAGCGGGCCTTGGTCTGGAAACACCATATATTTT. Translating it yields CASSVASGPWSGNTIYF. J is TRBJ1-3 and V is TRBV9, with D unresolved. Germline CDR1 reads SGDLS; CDR2 reads YYNGEE. Trimming stripped 0 bases from V and 1 base from J, with 14 bases between. CDR3 size: 17 residues.

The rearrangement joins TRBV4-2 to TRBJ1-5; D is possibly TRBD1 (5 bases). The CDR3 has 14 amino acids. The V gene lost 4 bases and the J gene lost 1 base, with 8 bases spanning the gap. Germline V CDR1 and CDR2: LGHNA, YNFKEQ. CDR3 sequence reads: CASSPGGSNQPQHF. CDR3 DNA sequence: TGTGCCAGCAGCCCCGGGGGAAGCAATCAGCCCCAGCATTTT.

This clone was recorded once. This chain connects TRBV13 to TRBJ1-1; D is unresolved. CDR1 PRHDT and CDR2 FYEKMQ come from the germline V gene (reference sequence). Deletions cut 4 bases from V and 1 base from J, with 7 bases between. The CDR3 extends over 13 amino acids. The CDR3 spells CASSSRGNTEAFF. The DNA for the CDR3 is TGTGCCAGCAGCTCACGGGGGAACACTGAAGCTTTCTTT.

The chain's CDR3 is CASSLVMGSSHEQYF. In nucleotides, the CDR3 is TGCGCCAGCAGCTTGGTTATGGGATCGAGTCACGAGCAGTACTTC. V and J are TRBV5-1 and TRBJ2-7; no reliable D call. V was cut by 0 bases and J by 5 bases, with 15 bases left in between. Germline CDR1 is SGHRS and CDR2 is YFSETQ. This CDR3 has 15 amino acids.

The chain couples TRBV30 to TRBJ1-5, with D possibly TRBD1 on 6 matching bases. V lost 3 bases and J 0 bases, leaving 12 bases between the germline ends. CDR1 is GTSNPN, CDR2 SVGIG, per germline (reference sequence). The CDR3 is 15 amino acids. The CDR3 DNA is TGTGCCTGGAGCCCACCAGGGGATAGCAATCAGCCCCAGCATTTT. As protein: CAWSPPGDSNQPQHF.

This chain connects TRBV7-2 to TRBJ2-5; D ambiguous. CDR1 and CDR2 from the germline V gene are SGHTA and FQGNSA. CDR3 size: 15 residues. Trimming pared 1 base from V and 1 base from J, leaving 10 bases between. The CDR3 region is CASSLDVGRQETQYF. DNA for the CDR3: TGTGCCAGCAGCTTAGACGTTGGCCGCCAAGAGACCCAGTACTTC.

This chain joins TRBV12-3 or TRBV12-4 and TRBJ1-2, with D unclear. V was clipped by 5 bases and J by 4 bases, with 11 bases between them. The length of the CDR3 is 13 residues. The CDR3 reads CASSTSKLYGYTF. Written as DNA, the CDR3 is TGTGCCAGCAGTACAAGCAAACTCTATGGCTACACCTTC.

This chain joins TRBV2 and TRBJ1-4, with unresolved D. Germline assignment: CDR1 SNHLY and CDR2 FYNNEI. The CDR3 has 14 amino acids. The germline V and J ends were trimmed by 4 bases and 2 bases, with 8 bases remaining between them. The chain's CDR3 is CASSARATNEKLFF. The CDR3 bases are TGTGCCAGCAGTGCGAGGGCTACTAATGAAAAACTGTTTTTT.